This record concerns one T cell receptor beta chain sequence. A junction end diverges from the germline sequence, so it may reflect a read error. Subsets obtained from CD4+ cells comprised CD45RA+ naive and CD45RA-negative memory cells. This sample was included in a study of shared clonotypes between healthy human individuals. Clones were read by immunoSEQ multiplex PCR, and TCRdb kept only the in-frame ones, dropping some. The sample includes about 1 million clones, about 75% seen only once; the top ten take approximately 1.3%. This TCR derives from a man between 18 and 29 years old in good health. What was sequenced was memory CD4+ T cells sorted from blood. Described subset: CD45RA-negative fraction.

The CDR3 here is CASTETGVGPTYEQYF. The CDR3 DNA follows: TGCGCCAGCACTGAGACAGGGGTAGGGCCTACCTACGAGCAGTACTTC. The gene calls are TRBV10-2 and TRBJ2-7; 8 bases match TRBD1. The CDR3 has 16 amino acids. The germline CDR1 and CDR2 sequences are WSHSY and SAAADI.